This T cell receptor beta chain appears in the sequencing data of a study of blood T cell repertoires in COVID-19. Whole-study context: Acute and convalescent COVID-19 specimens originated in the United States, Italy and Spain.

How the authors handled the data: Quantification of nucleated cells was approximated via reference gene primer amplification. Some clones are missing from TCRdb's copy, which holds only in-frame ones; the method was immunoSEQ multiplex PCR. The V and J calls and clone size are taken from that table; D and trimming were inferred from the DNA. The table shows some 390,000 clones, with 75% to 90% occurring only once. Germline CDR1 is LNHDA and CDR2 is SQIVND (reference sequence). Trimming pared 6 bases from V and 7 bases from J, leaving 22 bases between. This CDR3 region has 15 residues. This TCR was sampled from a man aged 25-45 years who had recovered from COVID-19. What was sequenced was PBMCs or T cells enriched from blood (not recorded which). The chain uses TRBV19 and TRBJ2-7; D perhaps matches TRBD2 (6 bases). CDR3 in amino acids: CASREGGGLPTEQYF. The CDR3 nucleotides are TGTGCCAGTAGGGAGGGCGGAGGACTCCCTACTGAGCAGTACTTC.